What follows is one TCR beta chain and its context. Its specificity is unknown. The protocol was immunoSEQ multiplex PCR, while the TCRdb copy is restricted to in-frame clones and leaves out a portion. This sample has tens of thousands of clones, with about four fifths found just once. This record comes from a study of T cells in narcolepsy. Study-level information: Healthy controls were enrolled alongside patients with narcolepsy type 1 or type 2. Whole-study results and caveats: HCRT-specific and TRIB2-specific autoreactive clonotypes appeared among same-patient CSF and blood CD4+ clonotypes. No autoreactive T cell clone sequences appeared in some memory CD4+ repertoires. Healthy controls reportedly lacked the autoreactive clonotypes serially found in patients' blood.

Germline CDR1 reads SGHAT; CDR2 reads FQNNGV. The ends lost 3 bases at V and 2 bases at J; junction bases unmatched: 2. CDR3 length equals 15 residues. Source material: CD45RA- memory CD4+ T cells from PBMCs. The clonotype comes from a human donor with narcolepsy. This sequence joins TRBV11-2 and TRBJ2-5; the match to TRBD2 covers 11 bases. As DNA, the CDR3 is TGTGCCAGCAGCTTTAGCGGGGGGGCACAAGAGACCCAGTACTTC. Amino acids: CASSFSGGAQETQYF.